The subject of this entry is one TCR beta chain. Per the germline V gene, CDR1 is SQVTM and CDR2 is ANQGSEA. Between the trimmed V and J ends, which lost 0 bases and 4 bases, there was a span of 7 bases. The CDR3 spans 12 residues. Positive CCR7 selection of CD45RO-negative cells yielded the naive CD8 cells, and terminally differentiated effector memory CD45RA+ cells were excluded. This table comes from immunoSEQ multiplex PCR, and its TCRdb copy is limited to in-frame clones, with some not included. The sample contains about 820,000 clones, 80% to 95% of which appear only once. The entry originates in a study of shared clonotypes between healthy human individuals.

Material: naive CD8+ T cells sorted from blood. This TCR came from a man aged 30 to 39 in good health. The chain carries TRBV29-1 and TRBJ2-7; D call uncertain. The CDR3 region is CSVEDADYEQYF. In DNA form, the CDR3 reads TGCAGCGTTGAAGATGCGGATTACGAGCAGTACTTC.